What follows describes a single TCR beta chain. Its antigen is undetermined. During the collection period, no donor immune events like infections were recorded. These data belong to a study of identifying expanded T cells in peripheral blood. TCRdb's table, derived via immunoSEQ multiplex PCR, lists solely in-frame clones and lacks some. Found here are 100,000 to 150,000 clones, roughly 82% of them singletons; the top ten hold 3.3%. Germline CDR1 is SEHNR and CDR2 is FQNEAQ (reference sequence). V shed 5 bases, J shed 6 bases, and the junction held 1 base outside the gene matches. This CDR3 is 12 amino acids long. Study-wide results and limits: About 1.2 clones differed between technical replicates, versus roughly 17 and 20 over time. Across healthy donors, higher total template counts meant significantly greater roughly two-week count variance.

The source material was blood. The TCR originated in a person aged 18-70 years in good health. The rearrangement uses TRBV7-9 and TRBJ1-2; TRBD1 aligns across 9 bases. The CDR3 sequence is CASSRTGDGYTF. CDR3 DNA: TGTGCCAGCAGCCGGACAGGGGATGGCTACACCTTC.